This TCR beta chain was observed in a study of response to subunit inactivated influenza vaccine (dated by TCRdb to 2017 to 2018). At the level of the whole study: The study used deep quantitative T cell receptor repertoire profiling to track responses to a trivalent subunit inactivated influenza vaccine.

To prepare the library, RT-PCR was applied. TCRdb lists the instrument as Illumina HiSeq 2500. TCRdb reran the public reads through fastp at Q25 and MiXCR, keeping productive beta chains. Merged by CDR3 protein, the rows form single entries marked with the most common genes and DNA. This sample has roughly 760,000 distinct CDR3 sequences in its table, and around 20% of those were observed once. 9.5% to 13% of the sample is held by the ten biggest clonotypes. With regard to this clonotype: What this receptor recognizes is not known. Qualities for individual bases were not recorded, and no much larger clone is one base off.

Findings and caveats that apply to the study as a whole: The authors proposed that each seasonal influenza vaccination may bring in only a limited number of new T cells.

As encoded in the germline V gene (reference sequence), CDR1 is GTSNPN while CDR2 is SVGIG. V gives up 0 bases and J gives up 7 bases, and the segment between their germline ends measures 15 bases. From its cysteine to its phenylalanine, the CDR3 spans 14 amino acids. Left in the record is the CDR3 DNA by itself, 42 bases read in frame from the first base. This receptor was taken from a man aged 45 to 65 who received an inactivated influenza vaccine. Donor details come from another sample of the same person, matched by shared clones. The chain joins TRBV30 to TRBJ1-2; no D segment can be confidently identified. Sequencing used PBMCs from blood, obtained less than 6 days after vaccination. CDR3 reads: CAWSVKGGPGGYTF. The bases read TGTGCCTGGAGTGTCAAGGGTGGGCCGGGTGGCTACACCTTC.